A single sample gave rise to the 32 T cell receptor beta chains below, sequenced in a study of OX40 agonist ivuxolimab in advanced cancers. The protocol was immunoSEQ multiplex PCR, while the TCRdb copy is restricted to in-frame clones and leaves out a portion. The profile shows roughly 70,000 clones, approximately 81% of them singletons. This specimen consisted of CD4+ or CD8+ T cells sorted from blood, obtained in a trial of the OX40 agonist ivuxolimab. The receptors were sampled from an adult with an advanced solid tumor such as melanoma, head and neck, liver or kidney cancer.

The rearrangement links TRBV4-1 to TRBJ1-1; weak D call: TRBD1 (5 bases). The V end lost 2 bases, the J end lost 0 bases, and 10 bases lay between the germline ends. Germline V lookup: CDR1 MGHRA, CDR2 YSYEKL. This CDR3 is built from 15 residues. CDR3 region: CASSQWGRMNTEAFF. DNA for the CDR3: TGCGCCAGCAGCCAATGGGGCAGAATGAACACTGAAGCTTTCTTT.

The chain uses TRBV18 and TRBJ2-6; no clear D gene. CDR3 length: 15 amino acids. The ends were cut back, 3 bases at V and 3 bases at J, with 9 bases in the middle. Germline V CDR1 and CDR2: KGHSH, LQKENI. The CDR3 DNA follows: TGTGCCAGCTCACCGACGGGCGGTGGGGCCAACGTCCTGACTTTC. It is translated as CASSPTGGGANVLTF. Full variable domain (outside the CDR3, taken from reference TRBV18 and TRBJ2-6): NAGVMQNPRHLVRRRGQEARLRCSPMKGHSHVYWYRQLPEEGLKFMVYLQKENIIDESGMPKERFSAEFPKEGPSILRIQQVVRGDSAAYFCASSPTGGGANVLTFGAGSRLTVL.

The chain uses TRBV5-1 and TRBJ1-2; 8 nucleotides match TRBD1. The CDR3 loop spans 15 amino acids. Germline CDR1 is SGHRS and CDR2 is YFSETQ. The ends lost 4 bases at V and 0 bases at J; junction bases unmatched: 5. The CDR3 DNA reads as TGCGCCAGCAGCCTGGGACAGGAACCTAACTATGGCTACACCTTC. It is translated as CASSLGQEPNYGYTF.

This chain joins TRBV28 and TRBJ1-2, with TRBD1 matching 9 bases. J was trimmed by 4 bases and V by 6 bases; bases with no gene match: 9. This CDR3 is 15 amino acids long. Germline V CDR1 and CDR2: MDHEN, SYDVKM. The CDR3 DNA follows: TGTGCCAGCAGCCCCCCTGGGACAGGGACCTATGGCTACACCTTC. Protein: CASSPPGTGTYGYTF.

The chain combines TRBV28 with TRBJ1-1, with D perhaps matching TRBD1 (5 bases). The germline CDR1 and CDR2 sequences are MDHEN and SYDVKM. CDR3 size: 16 residues. Trimming left V 6 bases short and J 5 bases short, with 22 bases between. The CDR3 loop is CASSPPSRGRRTEAFF. CDR3 DNA: TGTGCCAGCAGCCCCCCCTCGCGGGGACGGAGGACTGAAGCTTTCTTT.

The rearrangement uses TRBV21-1 and TRBJ1-1; the D call of TRBD1 is as the table states it, not checked on the DNA. TRBV21-1 is a pseudogene. The CDR3 runs to 16 residues. CDR3 DNA sequence: TGTGCCAGCAAGAAAGTAGACAGGGTAAAGAACACTGAAGCTTTCTTT. This translates into CASKKVDRVKNTEAFF.

The V call is TRBV27, the J call TRBJ2-5; D is unclear. The J call may be in error: the DNA end matches TRBJ2-7 better. This CDR3 spans 15 amino acids. Germline V gives CDR1 MNHEY, CDR2 SMNVEV (reference sequence). CDR3 amino acids: CASRTIEAGSYEQYF. CDR3 DNA sequence: TGTGCCAGCAGGACCATTGAGGCAGGCTCCTACGAGCAGTACTTC.

This clone was observed a few times. The genes are TRBV28 and TRBJ1-1; D gene uncertain. Trimming pared 8 bases from V and 5 bases from J, leaving 15 bases between. This CDR3 spans 13 amino acids. Per the germline V gene, CDR1 is MDHEN and CDR2 is SYDVKM. The CDR3 DNA follows: TGTGCCAGCTCCCTTCAGAGGGATACTGAAGCTTTCTTT. Amino acids: CASSLQRDTEAFF.

The rearrangement joins TRBV7-2 to TRBJ2-3; TRBD2 agrees at 7 bases. CDR3 size: 15 residues. Trimming cost V 1 base and J 3 bases; bases outside gene matches: 4. The germline CDR1 and CDR2 sequences are SGHTA and FQGNSA. CDR3 residues: CASSLETSHTDTQYF. DNA of the CDR3: TGTGCCAGCAGCTTAGAGACTAGCCATACAGATACGCAGTATTTT. Variable domain in full (rest from reference TRBV7-2 and TRBJ2-3): GAGVSQSPSNKVTEKGKDVELRCDPISGHTALYWYRQSLGQGLEFLIYFQGNSAPDKSGLPSDRFSAERTGGSVSTLTIQRTQQEDSAVYLCASSLETSHTDTQYFGPGTRLTVL.

This rearrangement joins TRBV6-5 to TRBJ2-7, with D perhaps TRBD2 (6 bases). This CDR3 has 13 residues. Trimming stripped 8 bases from V and 1 base from J, with 12 bases between. Per germline, CDR1 MNHEY and CDR2 SVGAGI. Here the CDR3 reads CASGVAESYEQYF. For the CDR3, the DNA is TGTGCCAGCGGAGTAGCGGAATCCTACGAGCAGTACTTC.

V and J are TRBV27 and TRBJ1-2; 8 bases align to TRBD1. The V gene's germline CDR1 is MNHEY and CDR2 SMNVEV (reference sequence). The J segment lost 4 bases and the V segment lost 2 bases, leaving 6 bases of the junction unmatched. The CDR3 length is 15 residues. The CDR3 loop reads CASSLQGAESYGYTF. The CDR3 DNA is TGTGCCAGCAGTTTACAGGGGGCGGAGAGCTATGGCTACACCTTC.

This clone was recorded only once. V usage is TRBV7-2 and J usage is TRBJ2-5; D uncertain. CDR3 length: 14 residues. Trimming stripped 1 base from V and 4 bases from J, with 10 bases between. Germline V CDR1 and CDR2: SGHTA, FQGNSA. The CDR3 DNA is TGTGCCAGCAGCTTAGGGTCTACTGCAGAGACCCAGTACTTC. Translating gives CASSLGSTAETQYF.

This sequence joins TRBV5-4 and TRBJ2-3, with D hard to call. Germline CDR1 reads SGHNT; CDR2 reads YYREEE (reference sequence). This CDR3 has 13 residues. V was shortened by 0 bases and J by 4 bases, with 6 bases between the two germline ends. The CDR3 DNA reads TGTGCCAGCAGCTTGGAGGCGGCAGATACGCAGTATTTT. This translates into CASSLEAADTQYF.

The V call is TRBV29-1, the J call TRBJ1-2; weak D call: TRBD1 (5 bases). The CDR3 length is 10 residues. Germline loops: CDR1 SQVTM, CDR2 ANQGSEA. DNA for the CDR3: TGCGGAACAGGTGGCTATGGCTACACCTTC. Translation: CGTGGYGYTF.

The CDR3 loop is CASSLGNGNSPLHF. The CDR3 nucleotides are TGTGCCAGCAGCTTAGGGAACGGAAATTCACCCCTCCACTTT. This chain joins TRBV7-2 and TRBJ1-6; the D is unclear. Germline CDR1 SGHTA, CDR2 FQGNSA. Deletions cut 1 base from V and 7 bases from J, with 8 bases between. There are 14 residues in the CDR3.

As to this clone: This same CDR3 is encoded by further DNA sequences in the sample. V and J are TRBV6-5 and TRBJ1-6; 7 nucleotides line up with TRBD1. In germline, CDR1 is MNHEY, CDR2 SVGAGI. The CDR3 is 16 residues long. The ends lost 0 bases at V and 7 bases at J; junction bases unmatched: 6. The CDR3 bases are TGTGCCAGCAGTTACTCGAGGGGGCCGCTGAATTCACCCCTCCACTTT. As protein: CASSYSRGPLNSPLHF.

The gene calls are TRBV6-5 and TRBJ2-7; 7 bases are shared with TRBD1. The CDR3 covers 15 residues. After removal of 0 bases from V and 0 bases from J, the junction contained 2 bases not matched to a gene. In germline, CDR1 is MNHEY, CDR2 SVGAGI. CDR3 sequence (DNA): TGTGCCAGCAGTTACTCGAGGGACAGCTCCTACGAGCAGTACTTC. Its translation is CASSYSRDSSYEQYF.

The gene calls are TRBV6-1 and TRBJ1-5, with D perhaps TRBD1 (5 bases). The CDR3 totals 14 residues. Trimming cost V 7 bases and J 5 bases, with 15 bases left between them. The germline CDR1 and CDR2 sequences are MNHNS and SASEGT. CDR3 DNA: TGTGCCAGCAAGGGGTGGAGGGAAGATCAGCCCCAGCATTTT. The encoded protein is CASKGWREDQPQHF.

The CDR3 loop is CAASRGPSGANVLTF. CDR3 bases: TGTGCCGCAAGTCGGGGGCCTTCTGGGGCCAACGTCCTGACTTTC. The genes are TRBV30 and TRBJ2-6; D may correspond to TRBD1 or TRBD2 (6 bases each). Trimming took 8 bases from V and 1 from J, leaving 15 bases between them. The CDR3 contains 15 residues. The germline CDR1 and CDR2 sequences are GTSNPN and SVGIG (reference sequence).

The sample holds a few counts of this clone. The gene calls are TRBV4-1 and TRBJ2-1; 14 bases agree with TRBD2. The CDR3 is made up of 18 amino acids. CDR1 MGHRA and CDR2 YSYEKL come from the germline V gene. The J segment lost 6 bases and the V segment lost 4 bases, leaving 11 bases of the junction unmatched. As DNA, the CDR3 is TGCGCCAGCAGCCCGACTAGCGGGAGGGTCGTGATTCCCAATGAGCAGTTCTTC. Its protein product is CASSPTSGRVVIPNEQFF.

V usage is TRBV28 and J usage is TRBJ2-1, with 15 bases that match TRBD2. V dropped 5 bases and J dropped 0; count of bases not matched to a gene: 5. The CDR3 is made up of 18 amino acids. In germline, CDR1 is MDHEN, CDR2 SYDVKM. The chain's CDR3 is CASSLGTSGGSSYNEQFF. For the CDR3, the DNA is TGTGCCAGCAGTCTCGGGACTAGCGGGGGGAGCTCCTACAATGAGCAGTTCTTC.

This chain uses TRBV5-4 with TRBJ2-7; TRBD2 aligns across 9 bases. The CDR3 covers 15 residues. The trim removed 4 bases at V and 5 bases at J, leaving 10 bases unmatched. In germline, CDR1 is SGHNT, CDR2 YYREEE (reference sequence). CDR3 sequence reads: CASSVVAGVGNEQYF. CDR3 DNA sequence: TGTGCCAGCAGCGTAGTAGCGGGGGTGGGCAACGAGCAGTACTTC.

The chain employs TRBV6-1 and TRBJ1-5; 7 positions match TRBD1. Germline V CDR1 and CDR2: MNHNS, SASEGT. CDR3 length equals 15 residues. After removal of 4 bases from V and 4 bases from J, the junction contained 7 bases not matched to a gene. The CDR3 DNA is TGTGCCAGCAGTGGATTTGGGACAGTAAATCAGCCCCAGCATTTT. Translating gives CASSGFGTVNQPQHF.

The rearrangement links TRBV15 to TRBJ1-5; maybe TRBD1 (6 bases). The CDR3 has 16 amino acids. Germline assignment: CDR1 LNHNV and CDR2 YYDKDF (reference sequence). Trimming took off 4 bases at V and 3 bases at J, with 16 bases between the two ends. For the CDR3, the DNA is TGTGCCACCAGCACGGGGGCCAGGGGATTCAATCAGCCCCAGCATTTT. Amino acid sequence: CATSTGARGFNQPQHF.

The chain is built from TRBV19 and TRBJ1-1; 8 nucleotides align to TRBD1. The junction had 3 bases not matched to a gene; V was cut back by 4 bases and J by 11 bases. Germline V lookup: CDR1 LNHDA, CDR2 SQIVND (reference sequence). The CDR3 runs to 11 residues. In nucleotides, the CDR3 is TGTGCCAGTAGTACGACAGGGGCGGCTTTCTTT. This codes for CASSTTGAAFF.

The chain carries TRBV6-1 and TRBJ1-2; 9 bases are shared with TRBD1. Trimming cost V 2 bases and J 7 bases; bases outside gene matches: 5. From germline, CDR1 is MNHNS and CDR2 SASEGT. The CDR3 sequence is 14 residues long. CDR3 amino acids: CASSEIQGALGYTF. CDR3 nucleotides: TGTGCCAGCAGTGAAATACAGGGGGCGCTTGGCTACACCTTC.

The chain links TRBV4-3 to TRBJ1-4; D not certain. Looked up from germline, CDR1 is LGHNA and CDR2 is YSLEER. The CDR3 runs 16 residues. Trimming stripped 1 base from V and 0 bases from J, with 9 bases between. The CDR3 DNA follows: TGCGCCAGCAGCCAAGTTGGAGGATCAACTAATGAAAAACTGTTTTTT. Amino acid sequence: CASSQVGGSTNEKLFF.

The rearrangement uses TRBV11-2 and TRBJ1-4; no definite D call. Trimming pared 0 bases from V and 6 bases from J, leaving 14 bases between. Germline V lookup: CDR1 SGHAT, CDR2 FQNNGV. This CDR3 region has 16 residues. The CDR3 loop reads CASSLDRARLYEKLFF. CDR3 nucleotides: TGTGCCAGCAGCTTAGATAGAGCGAGGCTGTATGAAAAACTGTTTTTT.

The chain employs TRBV2 and TRBJ2-5, with 8 bases lining up with TRBD1. Germline CDR1 SNHLY, CDR2 FYNNEI. This CDR3 spans 17 amino acids. The junction had 12 bases not matched to a gene; V was cut back by 3 bases and J by 3 bases. Here the CDR3 DNA reads TGTGCCAGCAGTGAGGGGCAGGGGGCGGGTAGGGAAGAGACCCAGTACTTC. Encoded protein: CASSEGQGAGREETQYF.

Details on this clone: One end of the junction varies from germline; a read error may be responsible. CDR3 sequence: CANSGWDLKNEQFF. The CDR3 bases are TGTGCCAACAGCGGGTGGGACTTGAAGAATGAGCAGTTCTTC. The chain is built from TRBV7-9 and TRBJ2-1; D is possibly TRBD2 (6 bases). Germline V CDR1 and CDR2: SEHNR, FQNEAQ (reference sequence). The CDR3 totals 14 residues.

The CDR3 nucleotides are TGTGCCAGCTCACTATCAGGGTTCGGCAATCAGCCCCAGCATTTT. This gives the protein CASSLSGFGNQPQHF. The gene calls are TRBV18 and TRBJ1-5; D might be TRBD1 (5 bases). The V end was cut by 4 bases, the J end by 2 bases, with 12 bases between. The CDR3 spans 15 residues. Germline CDR1 and CDR2: KGHSH and LQKENI.

The V gene is TRBV10-3, the J gene TRBJ2-7; 7 bases fit TRBD2. V was pared by 2 bases and J by 6 bases, with 4 bases of the junction left unmatched. Germline lookup yields CDR1 ENHRY and CDR2 SYGVKD. The CDR3 is 13 residues long. CDR3 loop: CAISEGGGIEQYF. The CDR3 DNA follows: TGTGCCATCAGTGAGGGGGGAGGGATCGAGCAGTACTTC.